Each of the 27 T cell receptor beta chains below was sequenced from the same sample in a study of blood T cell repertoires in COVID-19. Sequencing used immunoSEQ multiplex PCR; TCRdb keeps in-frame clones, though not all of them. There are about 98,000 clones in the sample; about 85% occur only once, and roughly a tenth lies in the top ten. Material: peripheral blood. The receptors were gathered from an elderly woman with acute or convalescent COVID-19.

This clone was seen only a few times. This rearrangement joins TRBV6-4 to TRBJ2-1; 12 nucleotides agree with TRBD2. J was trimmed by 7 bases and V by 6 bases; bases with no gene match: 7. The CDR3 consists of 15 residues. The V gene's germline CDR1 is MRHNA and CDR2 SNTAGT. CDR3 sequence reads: CASSDLAGGRNEQFF. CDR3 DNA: TGTGCCAGCAGCGATCTAGCGGGGGGGCGTAATGAGCAGTTCTTC.

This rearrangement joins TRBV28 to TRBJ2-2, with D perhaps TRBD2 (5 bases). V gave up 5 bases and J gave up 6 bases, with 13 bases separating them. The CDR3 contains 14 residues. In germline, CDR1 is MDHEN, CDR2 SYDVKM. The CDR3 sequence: CASSPRGTAGELFF. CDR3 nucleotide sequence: TGTGCCAGCAGTCCACGGGGTACGGCCGGGGAGCTGTTTTTT. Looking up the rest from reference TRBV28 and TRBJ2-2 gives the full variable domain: DVKVTQSSRYLVKRTGEKVFLECVQDMDHENMFWYRQDPGLGLRLIYFSYDVKMKEKGDIPEGYSVSREKKERFSLILESASTNQTSMYLCASSPRGTAGELFFGEGSRLTVL.

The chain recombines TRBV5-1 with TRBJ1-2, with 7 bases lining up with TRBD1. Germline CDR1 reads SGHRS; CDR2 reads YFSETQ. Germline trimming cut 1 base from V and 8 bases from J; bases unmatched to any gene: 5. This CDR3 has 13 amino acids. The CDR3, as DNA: TGCGCCAGCAGCTTGCGACAGGGTACGGGCTACACCTTC. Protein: CASSLRQGTGYTF.

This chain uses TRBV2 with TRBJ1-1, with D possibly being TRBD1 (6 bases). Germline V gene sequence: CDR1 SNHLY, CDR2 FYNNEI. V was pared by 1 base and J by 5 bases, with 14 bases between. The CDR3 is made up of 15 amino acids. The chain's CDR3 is CASSEGNRVSTEAFF. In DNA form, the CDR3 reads TGTGCCAGCAGTGAAGGGAACAGGGTATCGACTGAAGCTTTCTTT. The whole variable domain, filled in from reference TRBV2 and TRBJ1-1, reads EPEVTQTPSHQVTQMGQEVILRCVPISNHLYFYWYRQILGQKVEFLVSFYNNEISEKSEIFDDQFSVERPDGSNFTLKIRSTKLEDSAMYFCASSEGNRVSTEAFFGQGTRLTVV.

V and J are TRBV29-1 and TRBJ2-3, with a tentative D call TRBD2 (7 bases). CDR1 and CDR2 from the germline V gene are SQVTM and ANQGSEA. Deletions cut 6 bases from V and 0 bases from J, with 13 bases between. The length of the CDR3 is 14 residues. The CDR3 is CSVGGGTSTDTQYF. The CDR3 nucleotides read TGCAGCGTCGGCGGGGGCACTAGCACAGATACGCAGTATTTT.

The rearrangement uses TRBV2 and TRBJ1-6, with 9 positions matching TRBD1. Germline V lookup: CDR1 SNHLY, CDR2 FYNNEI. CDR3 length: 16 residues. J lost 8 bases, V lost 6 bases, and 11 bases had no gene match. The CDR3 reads CASREYTGGRDSPLHF. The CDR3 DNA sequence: TGTGCCAGCAGAGAATACACAGGGGGCAGGGATTCACCCCTCCACTTT. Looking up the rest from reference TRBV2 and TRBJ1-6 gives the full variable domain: EPEVTQTPSHQVTQMGQEVILRCVPISNHLYFYWYRQILGQKVEFLVSFYNNEISEKSEIFDDQFSVERPDGSNFTLKIRSTKLEDSAMYFCASREYTGGRDSPLHFGNGTRLTVT.

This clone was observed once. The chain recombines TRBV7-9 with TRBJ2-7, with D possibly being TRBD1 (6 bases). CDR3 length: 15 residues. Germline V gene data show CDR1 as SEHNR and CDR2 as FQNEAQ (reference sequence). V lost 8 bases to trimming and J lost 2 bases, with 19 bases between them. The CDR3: CASAPQTGYAYEQYF. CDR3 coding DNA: TGTGCCAGCGCCCCTCAGACAGGCTATGCCTACGAGCAGTACTTC.

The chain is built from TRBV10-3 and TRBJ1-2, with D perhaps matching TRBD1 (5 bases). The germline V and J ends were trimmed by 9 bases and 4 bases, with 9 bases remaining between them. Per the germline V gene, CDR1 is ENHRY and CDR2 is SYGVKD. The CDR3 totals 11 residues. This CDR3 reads CAIQGGYGYTF. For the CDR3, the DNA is TGTGCCATTCAGGGAGGCTATGGCTACACCTTC.

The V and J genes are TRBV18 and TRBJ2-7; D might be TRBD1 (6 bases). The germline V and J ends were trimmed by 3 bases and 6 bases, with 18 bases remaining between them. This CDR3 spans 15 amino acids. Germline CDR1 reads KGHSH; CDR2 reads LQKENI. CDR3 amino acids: CASSPLRTDQVEQYF. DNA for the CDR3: TGTGCCAGCTCACCCTTGCGGACAGATCAGGTCGAGCAGTACTTC. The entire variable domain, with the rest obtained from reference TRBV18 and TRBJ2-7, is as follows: NAGVMQNPRHLVRRRGQEARLRCSPMKGHSHVYWYRQLPEEGLKFMVYLQKENIIDESGMPKERFSAEFPKEGPSILRIQQVVRGDSAAYFCASSPLRTDQVEQYFGPGTRLTVT.

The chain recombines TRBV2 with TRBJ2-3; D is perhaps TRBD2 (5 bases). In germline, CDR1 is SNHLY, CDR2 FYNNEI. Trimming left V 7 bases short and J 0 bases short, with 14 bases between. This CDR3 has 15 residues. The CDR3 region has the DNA TGTGCCAGCATCGCGGGCGGGTATAGCACAGATACGCAGTATTTT. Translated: CASIAGGYSTDTQYF.

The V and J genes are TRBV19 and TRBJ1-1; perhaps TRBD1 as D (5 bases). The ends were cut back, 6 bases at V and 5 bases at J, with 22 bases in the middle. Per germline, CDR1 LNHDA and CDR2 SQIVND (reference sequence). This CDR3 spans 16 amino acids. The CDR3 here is CASSPRGYQGRTEAFF. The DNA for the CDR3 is TGTGCCAGTAGCCCAAGGGGCTATCAAGGAAGAACTGAAGCTTTCTTT. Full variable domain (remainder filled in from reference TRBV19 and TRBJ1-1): DGGITQSPKYLFRKEGQNVTLSCEQNLNHDAMYWYRQDPGQGLRLIYYSQIVNDFQKGDIAEGYSVSREKKESFPLTVTSAQKNPTAFYLCASSPRGYQGRTEAFFGQGTRLTVV.

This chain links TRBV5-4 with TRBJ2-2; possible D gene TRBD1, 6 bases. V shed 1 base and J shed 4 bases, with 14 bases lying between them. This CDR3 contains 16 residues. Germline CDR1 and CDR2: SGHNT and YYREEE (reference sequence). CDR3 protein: CASSLRTPRGTGELFF. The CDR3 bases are TGTGCCAGCAGCTTGCGGACCCCCAGGGGCACCGGGGAGCTGTTTTTT.

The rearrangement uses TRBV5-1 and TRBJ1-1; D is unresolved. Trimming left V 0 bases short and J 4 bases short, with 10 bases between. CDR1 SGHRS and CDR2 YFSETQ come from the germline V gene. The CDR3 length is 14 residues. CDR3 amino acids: CASSLDYGGTEAFF. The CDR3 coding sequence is TGCGCCAGCAGCTTGGACTACGGAGGCACTGAAGCTTTCTTT.

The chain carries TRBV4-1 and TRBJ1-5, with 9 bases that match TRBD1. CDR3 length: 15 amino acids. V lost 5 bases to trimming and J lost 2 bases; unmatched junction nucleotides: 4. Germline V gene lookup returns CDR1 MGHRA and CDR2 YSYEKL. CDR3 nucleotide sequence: TGCGCCAGCAGCTCGCGGACAGGGGGCAATCAGCCCCAGCATTTT. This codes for CASSSRTGGNQPQHF.

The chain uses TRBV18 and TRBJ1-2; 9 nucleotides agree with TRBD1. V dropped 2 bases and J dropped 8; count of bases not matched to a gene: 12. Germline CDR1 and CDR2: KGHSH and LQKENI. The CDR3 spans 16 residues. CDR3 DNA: TGTGCCAGCTCACCAACGCGGGTAGGGGACAGGGAAGGCTACACCTTC. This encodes CASSPTRVGDREGYTF.

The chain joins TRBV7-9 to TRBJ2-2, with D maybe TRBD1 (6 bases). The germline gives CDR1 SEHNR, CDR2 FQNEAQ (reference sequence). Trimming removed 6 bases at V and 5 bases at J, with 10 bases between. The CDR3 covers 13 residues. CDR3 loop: CASSYRETGELFF. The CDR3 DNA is TGTGCCAGCAGTTACAGGGAGACCGGGGAGCTGTTTTTT.

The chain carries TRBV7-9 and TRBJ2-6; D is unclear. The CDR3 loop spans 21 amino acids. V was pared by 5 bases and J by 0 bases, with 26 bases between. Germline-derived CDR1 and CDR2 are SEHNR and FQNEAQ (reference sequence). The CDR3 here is CASSMLPFVRSIPSGANVLTF. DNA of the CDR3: TGTGCCAGCAGCATGCTTCCTTTTGTGCGGTCGATTCCCTCTGGGGCCAACGTCCTGACTTTC.

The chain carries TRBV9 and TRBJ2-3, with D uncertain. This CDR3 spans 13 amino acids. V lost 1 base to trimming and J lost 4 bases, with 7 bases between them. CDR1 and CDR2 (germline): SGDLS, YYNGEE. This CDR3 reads CASSVLIADTQYF. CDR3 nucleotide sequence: TGTGCCAGCAGCGTATTAATCGCAGATACGCAGTATTTT.

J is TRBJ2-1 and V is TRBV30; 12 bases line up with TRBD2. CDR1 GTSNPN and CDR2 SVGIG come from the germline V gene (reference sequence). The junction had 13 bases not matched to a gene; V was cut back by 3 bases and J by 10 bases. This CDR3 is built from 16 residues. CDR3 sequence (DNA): TGTGCCTGGAGCGCAGGACGACTAGCGGGGGCCCAAGAGCAGTTCTTC. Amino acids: CAWSAGRLAGAQEQFF.

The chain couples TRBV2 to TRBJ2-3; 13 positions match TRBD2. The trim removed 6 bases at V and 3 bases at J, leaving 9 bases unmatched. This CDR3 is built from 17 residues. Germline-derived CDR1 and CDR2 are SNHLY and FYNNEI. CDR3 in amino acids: CASSTPLAGGRTDTQYF. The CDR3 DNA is TGTGCCAGCAGCACCCCACTAGCGGGGGGGCGGACAGATACGCAGTATTTT.

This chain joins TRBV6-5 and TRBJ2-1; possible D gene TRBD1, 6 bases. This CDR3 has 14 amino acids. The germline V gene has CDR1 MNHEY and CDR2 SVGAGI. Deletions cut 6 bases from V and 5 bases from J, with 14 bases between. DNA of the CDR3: TGTGCCAGCAGCCGAGGACAGCCAAACAATGAGCAGTTCTTC. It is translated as CASSRGQPNNEQFF.

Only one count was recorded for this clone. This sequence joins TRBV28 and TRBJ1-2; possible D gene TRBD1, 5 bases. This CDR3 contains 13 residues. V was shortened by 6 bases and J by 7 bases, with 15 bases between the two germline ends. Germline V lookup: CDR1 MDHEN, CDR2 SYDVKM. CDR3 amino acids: CASRLGQGFGYTF. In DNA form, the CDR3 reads TGTGCCAGCAGGCTGGGCCAGGGTTTTGGCTACACCTTC.

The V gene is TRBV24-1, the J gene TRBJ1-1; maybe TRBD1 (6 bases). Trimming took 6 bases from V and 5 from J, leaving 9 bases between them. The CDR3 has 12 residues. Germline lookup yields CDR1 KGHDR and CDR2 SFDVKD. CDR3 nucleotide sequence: TGTGCCACCAGTCAGGGGTTAACTGAAGCTTTCTTT. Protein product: CATSQGLTEAFF.

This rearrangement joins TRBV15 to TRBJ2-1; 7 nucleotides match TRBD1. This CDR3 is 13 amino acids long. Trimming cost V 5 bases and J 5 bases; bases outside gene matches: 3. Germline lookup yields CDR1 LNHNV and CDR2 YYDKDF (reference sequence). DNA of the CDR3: TGTGCCACCAGCGGACAGGTAAACAATGAGCAGTTCTTC. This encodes CATSGQVNNEQFF.

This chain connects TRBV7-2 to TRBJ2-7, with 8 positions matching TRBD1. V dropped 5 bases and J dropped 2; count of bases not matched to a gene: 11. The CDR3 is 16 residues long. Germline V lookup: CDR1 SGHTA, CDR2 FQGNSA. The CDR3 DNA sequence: TGTGCCAGCAGCACCTCAACCGGACAGGGAACCTACGAGCAGTACTTC. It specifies CASSTSTGQGTYEQYF.

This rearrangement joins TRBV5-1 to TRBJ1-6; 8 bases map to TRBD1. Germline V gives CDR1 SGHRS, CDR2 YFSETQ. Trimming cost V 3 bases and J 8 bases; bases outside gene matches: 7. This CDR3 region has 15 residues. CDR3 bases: TGCGCCAGCAGCTGGACAGGGCTGGGCTATTCACCCCTCCACTTT. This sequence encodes CASSWTGLGYSPLHF.

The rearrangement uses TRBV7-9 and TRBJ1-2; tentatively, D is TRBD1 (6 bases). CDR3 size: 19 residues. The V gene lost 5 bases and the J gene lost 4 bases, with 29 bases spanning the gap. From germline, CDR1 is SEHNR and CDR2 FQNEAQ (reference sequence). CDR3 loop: CASSPSLGAGQEGVYGYTF. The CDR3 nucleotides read TGTGCCAGCAGCCCGAGTCTGGGGGCAGGACAAGAGGGGGTCTATGGCTACACCTTC.